This TCR beta chain was identified during a study of cytomegalovirus exposure and HLA in healthy donors. The method was immunoSEQ multiplex PCR; TCRdb's version includes in-frame clones alone and lacks a portion of them. The data contain 150,000 or so clones, around 88% of them singletons. This clone was observed a single time. The CDR3 runs to 17 residues. Per germline, CDR1 MNHEY and CDR2 SMNVEV (reference sequence). V gave up 3 bases and J gave up 1 base, with 15 bases separating them. Material: PBMCs. The V and J genes are TRBV27 and TRBJ2-2, with D perhaps matching TRBD1 (5 bases). The source is a man in his late teens or twenties in good health and CMV-seropositive. CDR3 region: CASSFPPTGLNTGELFF. The CDR3 region has the DNA TGTGCCAGCAGTTTTCCGCCCACAGGATTGAACACCGGGGAGCTGTTTTTT.